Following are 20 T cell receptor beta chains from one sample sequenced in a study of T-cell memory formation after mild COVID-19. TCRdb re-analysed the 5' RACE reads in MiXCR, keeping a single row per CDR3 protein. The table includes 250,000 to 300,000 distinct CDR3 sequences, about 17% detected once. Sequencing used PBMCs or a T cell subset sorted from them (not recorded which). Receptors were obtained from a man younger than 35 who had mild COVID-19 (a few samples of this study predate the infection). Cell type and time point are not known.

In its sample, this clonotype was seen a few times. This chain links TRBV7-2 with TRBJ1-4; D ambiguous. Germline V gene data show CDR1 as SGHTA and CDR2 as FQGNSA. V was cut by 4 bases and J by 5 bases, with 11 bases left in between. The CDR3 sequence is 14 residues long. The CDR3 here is CASSSHPVNEKLFF. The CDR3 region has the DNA TGTGCCAGCAGCTCCCATCCCGTGAATGAAAAACTGTTTTTT.

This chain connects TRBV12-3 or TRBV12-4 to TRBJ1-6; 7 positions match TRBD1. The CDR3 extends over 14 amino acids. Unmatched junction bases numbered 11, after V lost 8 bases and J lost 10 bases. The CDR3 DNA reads TGTGCCAGCCAATTCACAGGGGTGCGATCACCCCTCCACTTT. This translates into CASQFTGVRSPLHF.

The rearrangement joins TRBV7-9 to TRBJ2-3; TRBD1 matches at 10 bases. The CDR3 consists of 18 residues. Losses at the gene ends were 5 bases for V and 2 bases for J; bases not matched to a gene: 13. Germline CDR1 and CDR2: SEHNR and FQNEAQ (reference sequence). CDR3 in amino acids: CASSPWVRTGGSTDTQYF. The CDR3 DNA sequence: TGTGCCAGCAGCCCCTGGGTTAGGACAGGGGGATCCACAGATACGCAGTATTTT.

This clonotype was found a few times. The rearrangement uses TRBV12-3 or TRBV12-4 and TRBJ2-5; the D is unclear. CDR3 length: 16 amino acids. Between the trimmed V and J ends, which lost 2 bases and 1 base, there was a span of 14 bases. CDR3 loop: CASSLWGSPAQETQYF. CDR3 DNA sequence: TGTGCCAGCAGTTTATGGGGATCCCCCGCCCAAGAGACCCAGTACTTC.

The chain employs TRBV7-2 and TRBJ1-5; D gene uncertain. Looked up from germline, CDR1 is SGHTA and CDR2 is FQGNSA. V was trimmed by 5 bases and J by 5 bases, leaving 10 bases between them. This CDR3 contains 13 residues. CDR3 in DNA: TGTGCCAGCAGCCCTGACACCTATCAGCCCCAGCATTTT. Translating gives CASSPDTYQPQHF.

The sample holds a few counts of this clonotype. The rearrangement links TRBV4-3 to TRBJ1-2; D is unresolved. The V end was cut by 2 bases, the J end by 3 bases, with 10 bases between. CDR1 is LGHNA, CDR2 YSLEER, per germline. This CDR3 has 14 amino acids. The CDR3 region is CASSQKVAHYGYTF. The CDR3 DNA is TGCGCCAGCAGCCAAAAGGTCGCCCACTATGGCTACACCTTC.

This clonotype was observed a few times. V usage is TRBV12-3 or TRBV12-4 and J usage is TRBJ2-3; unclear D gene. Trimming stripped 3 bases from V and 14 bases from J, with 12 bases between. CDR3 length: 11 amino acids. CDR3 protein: CASSFGVYRYF. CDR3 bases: TGTGCCAGCAGTTTTGGGGTCTACCGGTATTTT.

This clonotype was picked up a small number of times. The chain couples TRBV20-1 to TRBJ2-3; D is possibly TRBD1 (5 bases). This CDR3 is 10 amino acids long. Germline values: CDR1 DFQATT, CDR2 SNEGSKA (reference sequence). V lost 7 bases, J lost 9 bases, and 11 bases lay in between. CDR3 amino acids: CSVPRETQYF. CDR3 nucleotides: TGCAGTGTCCCCAGGGAAACGCAGTATTTT.

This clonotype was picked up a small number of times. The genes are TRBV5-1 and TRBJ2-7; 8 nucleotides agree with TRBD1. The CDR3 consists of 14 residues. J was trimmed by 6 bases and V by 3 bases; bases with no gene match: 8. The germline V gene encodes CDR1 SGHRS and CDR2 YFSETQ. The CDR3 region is CASSSDRGGLEQYV. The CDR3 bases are TGCGCCAGCAGCTCCGACAGGGGAGGTCTCGAGCAGTACGTC.

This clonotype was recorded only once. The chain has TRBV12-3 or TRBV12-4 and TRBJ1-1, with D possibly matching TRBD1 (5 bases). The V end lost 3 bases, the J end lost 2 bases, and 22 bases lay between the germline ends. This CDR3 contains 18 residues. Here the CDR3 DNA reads TGTGCCAGCAGTTTTCTGGGGCTTCTCATGGCAGGCAACACTGAAGCTTTCTTT. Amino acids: CASSFLGLLMAGNTEAFF.

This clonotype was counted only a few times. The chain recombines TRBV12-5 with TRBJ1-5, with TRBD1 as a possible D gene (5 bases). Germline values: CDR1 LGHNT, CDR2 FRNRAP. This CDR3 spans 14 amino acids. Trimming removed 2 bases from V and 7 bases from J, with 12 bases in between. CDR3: CASGLIVQGQPQHF. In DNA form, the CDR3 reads TGTGCTAGTGGTTTGATAGTCCAGGGCCAGCCCCAGCATTTT.

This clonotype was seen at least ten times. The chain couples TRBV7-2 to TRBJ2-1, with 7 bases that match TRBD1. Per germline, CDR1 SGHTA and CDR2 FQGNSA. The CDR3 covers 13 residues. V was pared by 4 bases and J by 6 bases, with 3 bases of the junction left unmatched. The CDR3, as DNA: TGTGCCAGCAGCTCTAGACAGGGCAATGAGCAGTTCTTC. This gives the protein CASSSRQGNEQFF.

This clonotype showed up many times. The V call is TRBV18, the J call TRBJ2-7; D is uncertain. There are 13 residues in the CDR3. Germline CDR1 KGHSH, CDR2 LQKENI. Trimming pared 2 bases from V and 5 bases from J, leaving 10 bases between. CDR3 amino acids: CASSPGGVHEQYF. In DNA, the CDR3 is TGTGCCAGCTCACCAGGTGGTGTCCACGAGCAGTACTTC.

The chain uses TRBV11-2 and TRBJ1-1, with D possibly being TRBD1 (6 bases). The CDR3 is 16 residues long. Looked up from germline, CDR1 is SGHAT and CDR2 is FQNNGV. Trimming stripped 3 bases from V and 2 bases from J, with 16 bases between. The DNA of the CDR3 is TGTGCCAGCAGCTTGCCTTACTCGGACAGCAACACTGAAGCTTTCTTT. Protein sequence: CASSLPYSDSNTEAFF. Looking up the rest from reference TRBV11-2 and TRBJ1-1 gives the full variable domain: EAGVAQSPRYKIIEKRQSVAFWCNPISGHATLYWYQQILGQGPKLLIQFQNNGVVDDSQLPKDRFSAERLKGVDSTLKIQPAKLEDSAVYLCASSLPYSDSNTEAFFGQGTRLTVV.

The CDR3 sequence: CSVVGAEAFF. DNA for the CDR3: TGCAGCGTTGTGGGGGCCGAGGCTTTCTTT. This chain connects TRBV29-1 to TRBJ1-1, with TRBD1 as a possible D gene (6 bases). The CDR3 length is 10 residues. CDR1 is SQVTM and CDR2 is ANQGSEA in the germline V gene. V lost 4 bases and J 11 bases, leaving 11 bases between the germline ends. Based on the CDR3 plus reference TRBV29-1 and TRBJ1-1, the full variable domain is SAVISQKPSRDICQRGTSLTIQCQVDSQVTMMFWYRQQPGQSLTLIATANQGSEATYESGFVIDKFPISRPNLTFSTLTVSNMSPEDSSIYLCSVVGAEAFFGQGTRLTVV.

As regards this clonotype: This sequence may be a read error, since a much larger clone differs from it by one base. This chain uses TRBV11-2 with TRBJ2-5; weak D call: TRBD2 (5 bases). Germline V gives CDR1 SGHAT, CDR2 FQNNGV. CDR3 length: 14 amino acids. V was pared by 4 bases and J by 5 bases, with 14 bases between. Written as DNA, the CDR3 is TGTGCCAGCAGCTCGAGACAATGGAGGGAGACCCAGTACTTC. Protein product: CASSSRQWRETQYF.

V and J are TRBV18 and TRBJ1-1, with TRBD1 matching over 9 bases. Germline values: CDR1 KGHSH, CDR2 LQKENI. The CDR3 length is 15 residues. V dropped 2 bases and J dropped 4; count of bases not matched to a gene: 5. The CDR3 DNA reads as TGTGCCAGCTCACCAGAGACAGGGGGAGGCACTGAAGCTTTCTTT. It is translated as CASSPETGGGTEAFF.

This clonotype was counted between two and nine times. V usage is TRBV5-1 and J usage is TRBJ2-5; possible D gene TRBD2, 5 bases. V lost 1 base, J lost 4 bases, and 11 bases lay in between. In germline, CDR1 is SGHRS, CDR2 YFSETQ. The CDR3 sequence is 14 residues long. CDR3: CASSLREAVETQYF. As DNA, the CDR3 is TGCGCCAGCAGCTTGAGGGAAGCGGTAGAGACCCAGTACTTC.

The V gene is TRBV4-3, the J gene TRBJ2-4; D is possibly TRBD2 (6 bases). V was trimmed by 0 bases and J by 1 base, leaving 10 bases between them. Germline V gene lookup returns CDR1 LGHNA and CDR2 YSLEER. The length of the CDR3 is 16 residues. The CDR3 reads CASSQDWGRAKNIQYF. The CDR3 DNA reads TGCGCCAGCAGCCAAGACTGGGGGAGGGCCAAAAACATTCAGTACTTC.

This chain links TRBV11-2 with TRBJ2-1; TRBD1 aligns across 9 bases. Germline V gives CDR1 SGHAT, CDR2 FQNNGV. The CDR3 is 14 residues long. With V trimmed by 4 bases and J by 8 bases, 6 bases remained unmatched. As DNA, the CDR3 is TGTGCCAGCAGCTCCGGGACAGGGTCTTATGAGCAGTTCTTC. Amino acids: CASSSGTGSYEQFF.